These 19 T cell receptor beta chains originate from one sample sequenced in a study of lymphopenia after photon versus proton radiotherapy. Assay used: immunoSEQ multiplex PCR; TCRdb lists only in-frame clones, some missing. The sample lists roughly 5,000 clones; approximately 90% were seen once. The sequences come from peripheral blood, collected from a patient treated with photon-based radiotherapy. Every receptor here comes from a man at least 80 years old with cholangiocarcinoma.

The chain recombines TRBV29-1 with TRBJ2-3; D not certain. The CDR3 runs to 10 residues. The germline CDR1 and CDR2 sequences are SQVTM and ANQGSEA. The V and J ends lost 8 bases and 6 bases respectively, with 9 bases between them. CDR3 in amino acids: CSTNTDTQYF. The CDR3 nucleotides are TGCAGCACCAATACGGATACGCAGTATTTT.

The chain links TRBV7-3 to TRBJ2-1; 10 bases map to TRBD2. The trim removed 2 bases at V and 8 bases at J, leaving 9 bases unmatched. CDR3 length: 16 amino acids. Germline V gene sequence: CDR1 SGHTA, CDR2 FQGTGA. CDR3 DNA sequence: TGTGCCAGCAGCTTAGCTAGCGGGGGCTCTTATTATGAGCAGTTCTTC. Encoded protein: CASSLASGGSYYEQFF. The full variable domain, its missing parts supplied by reference TRBV7-3 and TRBJ2-1, is GAGVSQTPSNKVTEKGKYVELRCDPISGHTALYWYRQSLGQGPEFLIYFQGTGAADDSGLPNDRFFAVRPEGSVSTLKIQRTERGDSAVYLCASSLASGGSYYEQFFGPGTRLTVL.

The V gene is TRBV4-1, the J gene TRBJ2-5, with TRBD1 matching over 9 bases. The CDR3 totals 15 residues. Losses at the gene ends were 1 base for V and 3 bases for J; bases not matched to a gene: 3. Per germline, CDR1 MGHRA and CDR2 YSYEKL. CDR3 sequence (DNA): TGCGCCAGCAGCCAAGGCGGGACAGGGAAAGAGACCCAGTACTTC. Residues: CASSQGGTGKETQYF.

The rearrangement uses TRBV9 and TRBJ2-7, with TRBD1 identical over 7 bases. The CDR3 spans 15 residues. J was trimmed by 5 bases and V by 4 bases; bases with no gene match: 12. Per germline, CDR1 SGDLS and CDR2 YYNGEE. CDR3 DNA: TGTGCCAGCAGCTCAGAGGGACAGAGTGCCCACGAGCAGTACTTC. Translation gives CASSSEGQSAHEQYF.

This clone was seen only once. This chain uses TRBV7-3 with TRBJ2-7; D is possibly TRBD1 (5 bases). The CDR3 totals 15 residues. Germline lookup yields CDR1 SGHTA and CDR2 FQGTGA. The V end was cut by 4 bases, the J end by 2 bases, with 15 bases between. The CDR3 DNA reads TGTGCCAGCAGCTCCGTACCAGACAGTACCTACGAGCAGTACTTC. Its translation: CASSSVPDSTYEQYF.

The chain carries TRBV2 and TRBJ1-5; D is perhaps TRBD1 (5 bases). The germline V and J ends were trimmed by 6 bases and 7 bases, with 13 bases remaining between them. In germline, CDR1 is SNHLY, CDR2 FYNNEI. This CDR3 has 13 residues. The CDR3 region is CASRQGLGQPQHF. CDR3 coding DNA: TGTGCCAGCAGGCAGGGCTTGGGGCAGCCCCAGCATTTT. Full variable domain (missing parts from reference TRBV2 and TRBJ1-5): EPEVTQTPSHQVTQMGQEVILRCVPISNHLYFYWYRQILGQKVEFLVSFYNNEISEKSEIFDDQFSVERPDGSNFTLKIRSTKLEDSAMYFCASRQGLGQPQHFGDGTRLSIL.

The V call is TRBV4-1, the J call TRBJ2-7; D remains ambiguous. The CDR3 sequence is 13 residues long. The germline gives CDR1 MGHRA, CDR2 YSYEKL. Trimming pared 3 bases from V and 4 bases from J, leaving 10 bases between. The CDR3 is CASSQTTIYEQYF. CDR3 DNA: TGCGCCAGCAGCCAGACAACGATATACGAGCAGTACTTC.

The chain couples TRBV2 to TRBJ2-4; 9 bases map to TRBD1. CDR3 length equals 12 residues. The germline V gene has CDR1 SNHLY and CDR2 FYNNEI. V gave up 6 bases and J gave up 9 bases; unmatched junction bases: 3. The CDR3 DNA sequence: TGTGCCAGCAGGGGGACAGGGAGCATTCAGTACTTC. Protein: CASRGTGSIQYF.

The gene calls are TRBV6-5 and TRBJ2-3, with 11 bases identical to TRBD1. Trimming cost V 4 bases and J 5 bases; bases outside gene matches: 5. Germline V gene data show CDR1 as MNHEY and CDR2 as SVGAGI. CDR3 length: 15 amino acids. Here the CDR3 reads CASSSGQGVLDTQYF. CDR3 in DNA: TGTGCCAGCAGTTCGGGACAGGGGGTCTTAGATACGCAGTATTTT.

V is TRBV28 and J is TRBJ2-7, with D tentatively TRBD1 or TRBD2 (5 bases each). V was cut by 6 bases and J by 2 bases, with 11 bases left in between. Germline CDR1 MDHEN, CDR2 SYDVKM. This CDR3 is 13 amino acids long. The CDR3 spells CASRWGTAYEQYF. CDR3 sequence (DNA): TGTGCCAGCAGGTGGGGGACCGCCTACGAGCAGTACTTC. Drawing the rest from reference TRBV28 and TRBJ2-7, the complete variable domain is DVKVTQSSRYLVKRTGEKVFLECVQDMDHENMFWYRQDPGLGLRLIYFSYDVKMKEKGDIPEGYSVSREKKERFSLILESASTNQTSMYLCASRWGTAYEQYFGPGTRLTVT.

This chain connects TRBV9 to TRBJ1-1; no firm D call. CDR3 length equals 14 residues. V was shortened by 0 bases and J by 0 bases, with 6 bases between the two germline ends. Germline CDR1 reads SGDLS; CDR2 reads YYNGEE. The CDR3 DNA follows: TGTGCCAGCAGCGTAGGGGAGATGAACACTGAAGCTTTCTTT. It encodes CASSVGEMNTEAFF.

This chain links TRBV13 with TRBJ1-2; a weak D match, TRBD1 (5 bases). CDR1 is PRHDT and CDR2 is FYEKMQ in the germline V gene (reference sequence). CDR3 size: 17 residues. V was pared by 5 bases and J by 4 bases, with 23 bases between. The CDR3 DNA sequence: TGTGCCAGCAGCCCCCCCCGGGGACGTGGGACTGCCTATGGCTACACCTTC. The encoded protein is CASSPPRGRGTAYGYTF.

CDR3 residues: CASSLDSHTDTQYF. DNA of the CDR3: TGCGCCAGCAGCTTGGACAGTCACACAGATACGCAGTATTTT. The V gene is TRBV5-1, the J gene TRBJ2-3; no firm D call. V lost 0 bases to trimming and J lost 2 bases, with 7 bases between them. Germline V lookup: CDR1 SGHRS, CDR2 YFSETQ. The CDR3 is 14 residues long.

The rearrangement links TRBV30 to TRBJ2-1, with D hard to call. This CDR3 is 11 amino acids long. The germline V gene encodes CDR1 GTSNPN and CDR2 SVGIG (reference sequence). V lost 4 bases to trimming and J lost 12 bases, with 13 bases between them. CDR3 bases: TGTGCCTGGACCACGGGCAGAACGCAGTTCTTC. Translating it yields CAWTTGRTQFF.

The chain carries TRBV5-1 and TRBJ2-3; 12 bases line up with TRBD2. This CDR3 has 17 amino acids. Germline CDR1 SGHRS, CDR2 YFSETQ. The ends lost 1 base at V and 1 base at J; junction bases unmatched: 4. The CDR3: CASSLSLAGGRTDTQYF. The CDR3 DNA sequence: TGCGCCAGCAGCTTGAGTCTAGCGGGGGGGCGCACAGATACGCAGTATTTT.

This clone was detected only once. The chain is built from TRBV19 and TRBJ1-2; no firm D call. Germline lookup yields CDR1 LNHDA and CDR2 SQIVND (reference sequence). CDR3 length equals 11 residues. With 7 bases removed from V and 8 bases from J, the gap between germline ends came to 11 bases. In nucleotides, the CDR3 is TGTGCCAGTACCTATATCGGGGGCTACACCTTC. It yields the protein CASTYIGGYTF.

This rearrangement joins TRBV6-4 to TRBJ2-5, with 8 bases fitting TRBD2. Germline V lookup: CDR1 MRHNA, CDR2 SNTAGT. This CDR3 has 14 amino acids. The V and J ends lost 11 bases and 1 base, in that order; junction bases with no gene match: 9. Written as DNA, the CDR3 is TGTGCCCCGGCGGGGGGCAGCTCCCAAGAGACCCAGTACTTC. It encodes CAPAGGSSQETQYF.

This chain connects TRBV7-8 to TRBJ1-1; D possibly corresponds to TRBD1 (6 bases). V dropped 2 bases and J dropped 6 bases, with 10 bases sitting between them. This CDR3 contains 13 residues. From germline, CDR1 is SGHVS and CDR2 FQNEAQ. The CDR3 here is CASSLHGGSEAFF. CDR3 DNA sequence: TGTGCCAGCAGCTTACACGGGGGCTCTGAAGCTTTCTTT.

This CDR3 reads CASSTPTGQKAVMNTEAFF. CDR3 in DNA: TGTGCCAGTAGTACCCCGACAGGGCAAAAAGCTGTAATGAACACTGAAGCTTTCTTT. The chain joins TRBV19 to TRBJ1-1; TRBD1 matches 7 bases. V shed 4 bases, J shed 0 bases, and the junction held 17 bases outside the gene matches. The germline gives CDR1 LNHDA, CDR2 SQIVND (reference sequence). The CDR3 consists of 19 residues.